This TCR beta chain was captured in a study of blood T cell repertoires in COVID-19. Repertoires were generated with immunoSEQ multiplex PCR, while TCRdb's copy carries only in-frame clones and drops some. The sample consists of tens of thousands of clones, around 77% of them appearing once. This CDR3 region has 15 residues. The germline gives CDR1 SGHDT, CDR2 YYEEEE. V was cut by 2 bases and J by 4 bases, with 14 bases left in between. The chain combines TRBV5-6 with TRBJ2-3, with D possibly matching TRBD2 (5 bases). The sequenced sample consisted of peripheral blood. This receptor was taken from a man older than 75 with active or convalescent COVID-19. For the CDR3, the DNA is TGTGCCAGCAGCTTAGGGAGACGCCAGTCAGATACGCAGTATTTT. It codes for CASSLGRRQSDTQYF. The whole variable domain, remainder taken from reference TRBV5-6 and TRBJ2-3, is DAGVTQSPTHLIKTRGQQVTLRCSPKSGHDTVSWYQQALGQGPQFIFQYYEEEERQRGNFPDRFSGHQFPNYSSELNVNALLLGDSALYLCASSLGRRQSDTQYFGPGTRLTVL.